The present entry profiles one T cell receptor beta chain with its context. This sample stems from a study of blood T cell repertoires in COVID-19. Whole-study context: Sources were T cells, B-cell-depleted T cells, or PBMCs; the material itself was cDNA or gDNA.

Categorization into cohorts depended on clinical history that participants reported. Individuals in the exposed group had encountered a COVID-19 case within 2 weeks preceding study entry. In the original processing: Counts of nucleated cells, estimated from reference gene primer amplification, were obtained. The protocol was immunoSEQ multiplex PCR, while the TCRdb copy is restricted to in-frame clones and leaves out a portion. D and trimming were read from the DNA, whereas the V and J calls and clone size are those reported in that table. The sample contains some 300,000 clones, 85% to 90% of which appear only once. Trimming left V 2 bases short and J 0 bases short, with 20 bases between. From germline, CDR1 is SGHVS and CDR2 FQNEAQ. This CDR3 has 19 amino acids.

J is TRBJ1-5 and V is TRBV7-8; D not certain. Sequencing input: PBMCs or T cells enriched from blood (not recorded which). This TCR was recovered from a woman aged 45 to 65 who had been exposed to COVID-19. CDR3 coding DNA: TGTGCCAGCAGCTTACTGAGTACTTTCGGGTTGGGTAGCAATCAGCCCCAGCATTTT. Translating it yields CASSLLSTFGLGSNQPQHF. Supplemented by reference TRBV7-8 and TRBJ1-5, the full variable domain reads GAGVSQSPRYKVAKRGQDVALRCDPISGHVSLFWYQQALGQGPEFLTYFQNEAQLDKSGLPSDRFFAERPEGSVSTLKIQRTQQEDSAVYLCASSLLSTFGLGSNQPQHFGDGTRLSIL.